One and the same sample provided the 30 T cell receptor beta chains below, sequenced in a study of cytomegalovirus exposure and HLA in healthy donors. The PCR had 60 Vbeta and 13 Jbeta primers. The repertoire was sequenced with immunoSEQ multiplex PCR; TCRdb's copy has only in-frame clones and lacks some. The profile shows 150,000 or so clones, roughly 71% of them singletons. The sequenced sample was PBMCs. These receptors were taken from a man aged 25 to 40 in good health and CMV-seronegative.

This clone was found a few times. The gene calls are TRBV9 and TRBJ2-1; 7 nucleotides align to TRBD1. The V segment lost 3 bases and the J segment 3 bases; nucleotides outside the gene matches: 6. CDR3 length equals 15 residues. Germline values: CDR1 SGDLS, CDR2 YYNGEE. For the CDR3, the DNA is TGTGCCAGCAGCGCGACAGGGCTTTTCTACAATGAGCAGTTCTTC. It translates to CASSATGLFYNEQFF.

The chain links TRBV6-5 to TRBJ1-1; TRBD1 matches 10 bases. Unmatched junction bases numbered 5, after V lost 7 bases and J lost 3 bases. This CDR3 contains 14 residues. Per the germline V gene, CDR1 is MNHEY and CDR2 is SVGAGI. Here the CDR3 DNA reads TGTGCCAGCACTAGACAGGGGGCGGACACTGAAGCTTTCTTT. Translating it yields CASTRQGADTEAFF.

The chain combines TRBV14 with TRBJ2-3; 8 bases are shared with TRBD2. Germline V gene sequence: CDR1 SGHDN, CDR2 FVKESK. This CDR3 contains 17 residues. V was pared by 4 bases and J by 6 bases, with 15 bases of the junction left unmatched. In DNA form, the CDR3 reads TGTGCCAGCAGCCGATCGTTTACTAGCGGTGCCCGGGATACGCAGTATTTT. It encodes CASSRSFTSGARDTQYF.

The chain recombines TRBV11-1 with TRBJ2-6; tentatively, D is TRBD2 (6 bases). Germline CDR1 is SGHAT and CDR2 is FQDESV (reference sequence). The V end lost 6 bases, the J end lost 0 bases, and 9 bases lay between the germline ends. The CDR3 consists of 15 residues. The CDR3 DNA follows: TGTGCCAGCAGTCGGGGGATCTCTGGGGCCAACGTCCTGACTTTC. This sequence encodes CASSRGISGANVLTF.

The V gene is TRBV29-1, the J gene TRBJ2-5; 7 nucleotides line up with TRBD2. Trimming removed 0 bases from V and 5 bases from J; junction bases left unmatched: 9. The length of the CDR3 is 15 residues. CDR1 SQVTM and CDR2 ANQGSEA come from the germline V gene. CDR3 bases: TGCAGCGTTGAAGAACAGCGGGACTTATGGGAGACCCAGTACTTC. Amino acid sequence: CSVEEQRDLWETQYF.

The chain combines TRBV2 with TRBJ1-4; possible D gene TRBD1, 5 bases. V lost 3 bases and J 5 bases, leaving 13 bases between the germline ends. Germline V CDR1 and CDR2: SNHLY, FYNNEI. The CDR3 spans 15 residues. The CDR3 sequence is CASSDRGQMNEKLFF. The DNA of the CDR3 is TGTGCCAGCAGTGATAGGGGTCAGATGAATGAAAAACTGTTTTTT. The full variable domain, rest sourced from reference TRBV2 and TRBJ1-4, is EPEVTQTPSHQVTQMGQEVILRCVPISNHLYFYWYRQILGQKVEFLVSFYNNEISEKSEIFDDQFSVERPDGSNFTLKIRSTKLEDSAMYFCASSDRGQMNEKLFFGSGTQLSVL.

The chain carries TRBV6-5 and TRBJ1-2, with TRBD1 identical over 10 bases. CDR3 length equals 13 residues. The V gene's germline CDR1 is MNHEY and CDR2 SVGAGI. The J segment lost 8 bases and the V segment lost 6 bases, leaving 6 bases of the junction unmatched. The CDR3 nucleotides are TGTGCCAGCAGCGCGACAGGGGGCAGGGGCTACACCTTC. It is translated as CASSATGGRGYTF.

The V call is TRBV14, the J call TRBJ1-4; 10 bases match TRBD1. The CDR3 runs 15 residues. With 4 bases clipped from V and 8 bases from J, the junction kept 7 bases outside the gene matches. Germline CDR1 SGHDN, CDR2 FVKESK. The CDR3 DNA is TGTGCCAGCAGCCCCTGGACAGGGGGAGACGAAAAACTGTTTTTT. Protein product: CASSPWTGGDEKLFF. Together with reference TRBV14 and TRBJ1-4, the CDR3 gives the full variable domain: EAGVTQFPSHSVIEKGQTVTLRCDPISGHDNLYWYRRVMGKEIKFLLHFVKESKQDESGMPNNRFLAERTGGTYSTLKVQPAELEDSGVYFCASSPWTGGDEKLFFGSGTQLSVL.

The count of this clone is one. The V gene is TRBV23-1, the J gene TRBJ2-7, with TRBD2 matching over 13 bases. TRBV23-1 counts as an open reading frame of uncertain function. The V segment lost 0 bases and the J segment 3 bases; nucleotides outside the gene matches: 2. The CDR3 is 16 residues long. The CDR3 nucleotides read TGCGCCAGCAGTCAATCCACTAGCGGGGGGGGCTACGAGCAGTACTTC. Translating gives CASSQSTSGGGYEQYF.

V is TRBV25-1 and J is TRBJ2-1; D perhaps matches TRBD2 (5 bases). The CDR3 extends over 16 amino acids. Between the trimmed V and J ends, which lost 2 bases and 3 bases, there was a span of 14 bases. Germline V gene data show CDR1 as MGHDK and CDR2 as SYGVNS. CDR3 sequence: CASSEVRGGYYNEQFF. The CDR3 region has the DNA TGTGCCAGCAGTGAAGTTCGCGGAGGTTACTACAATGAGCAGTTCTTC.

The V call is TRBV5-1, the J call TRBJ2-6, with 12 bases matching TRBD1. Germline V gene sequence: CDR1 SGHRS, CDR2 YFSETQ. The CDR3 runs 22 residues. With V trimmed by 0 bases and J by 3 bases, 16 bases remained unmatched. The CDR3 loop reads CASSLAREQPGTGGFGANVLTF. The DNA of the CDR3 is TGCGCCAGCAGCTTGGCCAGAGAGCAGCCCGGGACAGGGGGCTTTGGGGCCAACGTCCTGACTTTC.

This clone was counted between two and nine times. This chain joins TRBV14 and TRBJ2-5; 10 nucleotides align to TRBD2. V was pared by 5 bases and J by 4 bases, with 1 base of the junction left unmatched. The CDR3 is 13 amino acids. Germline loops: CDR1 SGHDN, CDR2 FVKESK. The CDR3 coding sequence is TGTGCCAGCAGCAGACTAGCGGGAGAGACCCAGTACTTC. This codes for CASSRLAGETQYF.

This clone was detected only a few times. This CDR3 reads CASSKAEVLSGGGTEAFF. The CDR3 DNA follows: TGTGCCAGCAGCAAAGCCGAAGTTTTGTCGGGTGGCGGCACTGAAGCTTTCTTT. The genes are TRBV21-1 and TRBJ1-1. TRBV21-1 is a pseudogene locus. The CDR3 sequence is 18 residues long.

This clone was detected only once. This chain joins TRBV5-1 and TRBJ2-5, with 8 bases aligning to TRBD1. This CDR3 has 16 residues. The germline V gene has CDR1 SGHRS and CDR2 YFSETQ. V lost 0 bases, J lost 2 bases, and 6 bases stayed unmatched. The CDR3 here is CASSLGGQALQETQYF. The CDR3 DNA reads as TGCGCCAGCAGCTTGGGGGGACAGGCCCTTCAAGAGACCCAGTACTTC.

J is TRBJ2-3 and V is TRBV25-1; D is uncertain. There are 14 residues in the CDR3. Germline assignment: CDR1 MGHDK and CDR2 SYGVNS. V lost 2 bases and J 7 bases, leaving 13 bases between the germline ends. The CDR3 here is CASSEQRVPNTQYF. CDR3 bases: TGTGCCAGCAGTGAACAAAGAGTTCCAAATACGCAGTATTTT.

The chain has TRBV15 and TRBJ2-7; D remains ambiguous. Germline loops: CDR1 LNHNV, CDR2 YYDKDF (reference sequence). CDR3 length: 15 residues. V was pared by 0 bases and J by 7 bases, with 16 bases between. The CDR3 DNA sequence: TGTGCCACCAGCAGAGAGTCTTCGACCCTCAGGGAGCAGTACTTC. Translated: CATSRESSTLREQYF. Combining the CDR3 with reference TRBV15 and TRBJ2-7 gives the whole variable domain DAMVIQNPRYQVTQFGKPVTLSCSQTLNHNVMYWYQQKSSQAPKLLFHYYDKDFNNEADTPDNFQSRRPNTSFCFLDIRSPGLGDTAMYLCATSRESSTLREQYFGPGTRLTVT.

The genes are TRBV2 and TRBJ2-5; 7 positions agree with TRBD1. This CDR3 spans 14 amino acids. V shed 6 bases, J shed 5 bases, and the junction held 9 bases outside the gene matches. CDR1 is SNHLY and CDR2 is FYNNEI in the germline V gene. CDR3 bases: TGTGCCAGCAGAATGAACAGGGGTACGGAGACCCAGTACTTC. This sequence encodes CASRMNRGTETQYF.

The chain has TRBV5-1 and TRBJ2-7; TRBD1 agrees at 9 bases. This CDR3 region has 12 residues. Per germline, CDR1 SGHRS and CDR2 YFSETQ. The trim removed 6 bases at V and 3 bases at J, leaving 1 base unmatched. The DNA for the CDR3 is TGCGCCAGCAACAGGGGGCTCTACGAGCAGTACTTC. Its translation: CASNRGLYEQYF. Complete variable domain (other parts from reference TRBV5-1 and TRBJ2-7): KAGVTQTPRYLIKTRGQQVTLSCSPISGHRSVSWYQQTPGQGLQFLFEYFSETQRNKGNFPGRFSGRQFSNSRSEMNVSTLELGDSALYLCASNRGLYEQYFGPGTRLTVT.

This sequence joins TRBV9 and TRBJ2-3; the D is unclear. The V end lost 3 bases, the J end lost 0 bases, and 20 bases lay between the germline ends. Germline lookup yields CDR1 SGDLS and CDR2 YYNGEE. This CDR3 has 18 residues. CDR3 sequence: CASSGTVLLPESTDTQYF. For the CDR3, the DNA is TGTGCCAGCAGCGGCACCGTACTATTACCCGAGAGCACAGATACGCAGTATTTT.

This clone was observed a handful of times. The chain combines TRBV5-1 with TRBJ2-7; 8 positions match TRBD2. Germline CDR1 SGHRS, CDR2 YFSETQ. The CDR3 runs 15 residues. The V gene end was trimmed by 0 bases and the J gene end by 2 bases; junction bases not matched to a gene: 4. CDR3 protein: CASSLEAAGAYEQYF. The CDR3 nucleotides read TGCGCCAGCAGCTTGGAGGCAGCGGGGGCCTACGAGCAGTACTTC.

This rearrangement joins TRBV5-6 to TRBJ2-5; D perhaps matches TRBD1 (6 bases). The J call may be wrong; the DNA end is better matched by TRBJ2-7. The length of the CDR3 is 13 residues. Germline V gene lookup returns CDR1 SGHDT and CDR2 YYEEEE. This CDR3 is CASSPDSSHEQYF. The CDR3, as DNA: TGTGCCAGCAGCCCGGACAGTTCCCACGAGCAGTACTTC.

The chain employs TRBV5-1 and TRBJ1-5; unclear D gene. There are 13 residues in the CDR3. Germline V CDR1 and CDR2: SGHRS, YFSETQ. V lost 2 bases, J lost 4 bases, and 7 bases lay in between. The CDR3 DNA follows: TGCGCCAGCAGCTTTGACGGGAATCAGCCCCAGCATTTT. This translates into CASSFDGNQPQHF.

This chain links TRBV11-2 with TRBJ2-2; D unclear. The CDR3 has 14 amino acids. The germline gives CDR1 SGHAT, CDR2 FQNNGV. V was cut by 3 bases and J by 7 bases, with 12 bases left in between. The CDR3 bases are TGTGCCAGCAGCTTTATGGTTCGCGGCGGGGAGCTGTTTTTT. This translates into CASSFMVRGGELFF.

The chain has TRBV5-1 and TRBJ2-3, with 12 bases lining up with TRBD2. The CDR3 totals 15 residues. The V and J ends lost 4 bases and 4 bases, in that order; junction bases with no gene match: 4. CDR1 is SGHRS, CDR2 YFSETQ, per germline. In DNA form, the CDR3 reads TGCGCCAGCAGCCCGGGGACTAGCGGGTCAGATACGCAGTATTTT. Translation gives CASSPGTSGSDTQYF.

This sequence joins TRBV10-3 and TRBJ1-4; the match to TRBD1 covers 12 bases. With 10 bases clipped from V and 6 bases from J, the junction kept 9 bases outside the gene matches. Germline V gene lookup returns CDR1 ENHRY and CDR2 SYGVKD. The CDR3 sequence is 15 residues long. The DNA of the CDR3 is TGTGCCACCGGGGACAGGGGGCGATCCGATGAAAAACTGTTTTTT. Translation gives CATGDRGRSDEKLFF.

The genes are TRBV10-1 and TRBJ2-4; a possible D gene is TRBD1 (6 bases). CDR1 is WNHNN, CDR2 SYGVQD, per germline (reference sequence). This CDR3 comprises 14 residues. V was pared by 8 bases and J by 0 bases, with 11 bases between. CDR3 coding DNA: TGCGCCAGCGGCGCAGGGGTAGCCAAAAACATTCAGTACTTC. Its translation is CASGAGVAKNIQYF.

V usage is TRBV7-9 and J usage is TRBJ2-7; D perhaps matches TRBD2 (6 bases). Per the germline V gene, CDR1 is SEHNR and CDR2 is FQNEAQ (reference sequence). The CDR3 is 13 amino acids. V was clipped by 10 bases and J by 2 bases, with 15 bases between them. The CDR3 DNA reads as TGTGCCACAAGACGGGGGACCACCTACGAGCAGTACTTC. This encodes CATRRGTTYEQYF.

The CDR3 loop reads CASSSGSGPYTQPQHF. The DNA of the CDR3 is TGTGCCAGCAGCTCAGGATCAGGCCCGTACACTCAGCCCCAGCATTTT. The chain combines TRBV7-8 with TRBJ1-5; D gene uncertain. Germline lookup yields CDR1 SGHVS and CDR2 FQNEAQ. The length of the CDR3 is 16 residues. Trimming removed 4 bases from V and 6 bases from J, with 19 bases in between.

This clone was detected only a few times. The CDR3 spells CACRRGGPKDSPLHF. CDR3 bases: TGTGCCTGCCGCCGGGGGGGGCCAAAGGATTCACCCCTCCACTTT. V gene TRBV30 combines with J gene TRBJ1-6; a weak D match, TRBD1 (6 bases). CDR3 length equals 15 residues. V was pared by 6 bases and J by 8 bases, with 20 bases between. Germline V gene lookup returns CDR1 GTSNPN and CDR2 SVGIG (reference sequence). The entire variable domain, with the rest obtained from reference TRBV30 and TRBJ1-6, is as follows: SQTIHQWPATLVQPVGSPLSLECTVEGTSNPNLYWYRQAAGRGLQLLFYSVGIGQISSEVPQNLSASRPQDRQFILSSKKLLLSDSGFYLCACRRGGPKDSPLHFGNGTRLTVT.

The CDR3 is CASSEPGENTEAFF. The CDR3 nucleotides read TGTGCCAGCAGTGAACCCGGGGAGAACACTGAAGCTTTCTTT. The V and J genes are TRBV25-1 and TRBJ1-1; D is uncertain. Looked up from germline, CDR1 is MGHDK and CDR2 is SYGVNS. This CDR3 region has 14 residues. The V end was cut by 2 bases, the J end by 1 base, with 8 bases between.